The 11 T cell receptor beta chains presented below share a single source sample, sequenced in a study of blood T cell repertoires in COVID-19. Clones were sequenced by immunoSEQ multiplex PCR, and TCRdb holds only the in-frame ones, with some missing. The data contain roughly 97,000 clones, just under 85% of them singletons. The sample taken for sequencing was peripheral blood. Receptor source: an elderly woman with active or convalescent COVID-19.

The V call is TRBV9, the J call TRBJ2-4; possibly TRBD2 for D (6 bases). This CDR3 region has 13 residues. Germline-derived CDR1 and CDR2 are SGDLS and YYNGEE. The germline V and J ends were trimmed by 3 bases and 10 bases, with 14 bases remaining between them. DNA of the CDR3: TGTGCCAGCAGCGCGAGGGACGGACTAATTCAGTACTTC. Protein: CASSARDGLIQYF. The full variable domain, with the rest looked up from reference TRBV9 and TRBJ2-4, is DSGVTQTPKHLITATGQRVTLRCSPRSGDLSVYWYQQSLDQGLQFLIQYYNGEERAKGNILERFSAQQFPDLHSELNLSSLELGDSALYFCASSARDGLIQYFGAGTRLSVL.

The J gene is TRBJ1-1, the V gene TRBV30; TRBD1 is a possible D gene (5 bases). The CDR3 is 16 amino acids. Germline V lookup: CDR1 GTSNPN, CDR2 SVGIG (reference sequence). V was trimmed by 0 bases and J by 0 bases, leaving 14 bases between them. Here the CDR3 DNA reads TGTGCCTGGAGTGTACGCAGGGCAGGCATGAACACTGAAGCTTTCTTT. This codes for CAWSVRRAGMNTEAFF.

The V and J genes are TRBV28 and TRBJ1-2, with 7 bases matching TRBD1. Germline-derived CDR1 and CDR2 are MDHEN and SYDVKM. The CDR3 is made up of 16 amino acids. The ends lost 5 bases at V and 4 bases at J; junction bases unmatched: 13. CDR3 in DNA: TGTGCCAGCAGTGCCGGCCCCGGGACAGTGTTCTATGGCTACACCTTC. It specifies CASSAGPGTVFYGYTF.

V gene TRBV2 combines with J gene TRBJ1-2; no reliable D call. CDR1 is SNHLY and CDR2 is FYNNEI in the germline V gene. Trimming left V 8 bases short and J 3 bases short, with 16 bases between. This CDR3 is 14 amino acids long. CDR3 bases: TGTGCCAGCGTCTCTACCTCCGCCTACTATGGCTACACCTTC. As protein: CASVSTSAYYGYTF.

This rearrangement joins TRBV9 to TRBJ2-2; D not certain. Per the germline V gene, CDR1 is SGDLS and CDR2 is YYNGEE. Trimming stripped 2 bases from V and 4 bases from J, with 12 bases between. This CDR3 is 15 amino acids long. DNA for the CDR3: TGTGCCAGCAGCGTGGCAGTGGTTGGCACCGGGGAGCTGTTTTTT. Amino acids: CASSVAVVGTGELFF. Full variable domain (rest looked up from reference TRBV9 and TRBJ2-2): DSGVTQTPKHLITATGQRVTLRCSPRSGDLSVYWYQQSLDQGLQFLIQYYNGEERAKGNILERFSAQQFPDLHSELNLSSLELGDSALYFCASSVAVVGTGELFFGEGSRLTVL.

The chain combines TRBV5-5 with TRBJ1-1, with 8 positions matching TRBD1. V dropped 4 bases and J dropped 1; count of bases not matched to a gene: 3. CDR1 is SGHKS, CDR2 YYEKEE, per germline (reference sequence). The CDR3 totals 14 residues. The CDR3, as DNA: TGTGCCAGCAGCCCCCAGGGGGCGAACACTGAAGCTTTCTTT. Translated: CASSPQGANTEAFF. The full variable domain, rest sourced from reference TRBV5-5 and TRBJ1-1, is DAGVTQSPTHLIKTRGQQVTLRCSPISGHKSVSWYQQVLGQGPQFIFQYYEKEERGRGNFPDRFSARQFPNYSSELNVNALLLGDSALYLCASSPQGANTEAFFGQGTRLTVV.

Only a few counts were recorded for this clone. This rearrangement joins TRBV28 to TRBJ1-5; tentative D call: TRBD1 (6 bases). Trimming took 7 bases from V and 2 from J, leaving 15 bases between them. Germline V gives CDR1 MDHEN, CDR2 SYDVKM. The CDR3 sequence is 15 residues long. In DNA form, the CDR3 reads TGTGCCAGCAACGACCTGGACAGTGGCAATCAGCCCCAGCATTTT. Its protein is CASNDLDSGNQPQHF.

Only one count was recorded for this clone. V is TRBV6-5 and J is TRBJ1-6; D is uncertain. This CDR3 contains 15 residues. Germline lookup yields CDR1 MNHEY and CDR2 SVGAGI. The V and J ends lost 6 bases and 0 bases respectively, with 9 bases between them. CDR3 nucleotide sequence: TGTGCCAGCAGCGATAGAAGCTCCTATAATTCACCCCTCCACTTT. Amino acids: CASSDRSSYNSPLHF.

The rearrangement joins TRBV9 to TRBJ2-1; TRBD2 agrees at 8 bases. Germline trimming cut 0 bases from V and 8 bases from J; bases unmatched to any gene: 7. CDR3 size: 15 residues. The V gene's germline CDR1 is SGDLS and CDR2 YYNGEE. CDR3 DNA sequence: TGTGCCAGCAGCGTAGTGGCGGGGGGAGTCTATGAGCAGTTCTTC. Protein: CASSVVAGGVYEQFF.

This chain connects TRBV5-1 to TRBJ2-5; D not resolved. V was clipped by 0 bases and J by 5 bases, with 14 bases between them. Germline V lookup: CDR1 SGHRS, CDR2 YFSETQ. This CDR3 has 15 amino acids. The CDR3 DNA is TGCGCCAGCAGCTTGGTGGGCAACTCCGAGGAGACCCAGTACTTC. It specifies CASSLVGNSEETQYF.

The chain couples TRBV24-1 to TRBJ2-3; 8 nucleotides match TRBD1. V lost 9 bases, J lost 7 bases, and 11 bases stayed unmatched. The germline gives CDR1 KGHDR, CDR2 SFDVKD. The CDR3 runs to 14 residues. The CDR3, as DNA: TGTGCCACCTACAAGGAGGCAGGGGGCAATACGCAGTATTTT. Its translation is CATYKEAGGNTQYF.